This record concerns one T cell receptor beta chain sequence. As handled by the study authors: Junction-only sequences without quality scores came from ImmunoSEQ, so filtering differed. TCRdb's copy holds only in-frame clones and misses some; the assay was immunoSEQ multiplex PCR. V, J and clone size are taken as reported in that table, and D and trimming were inferred from the DNA itself. The data hold under 600,000 clones, with around 76% observed a single time. The V end was cut by 0 bases, the J end by 6 bases, with 10 bases between. The CDR3 runs to 14 residues. Germline-derived CDR1 and CDR2 are KGHSH and LQKENI. The sample comes from a study of shared clonotypes between healthy human individuals. Turning to the study itself: Aged 18 to 49, the donors were a couple of women and three men.

Those who donated were healthy HIV-negative adults, with no recent acute infections or vaccinations reported. The rearrangement joins TRBV18 to TRBJ2-3; D remains ambiguous. The sample consisted of PBMCs. The sequence was collected from a woman in her forties in good health. Some clones in this sample may be carry-over from other donors' samples. CDR3 in amino acids: CASSPPSVDDTQYF. CDR3 coding DNA: TGTGCCAGCTCACCACCGAGCGTTGATGATACGCAGTATTTT.